The rows below give T cell receptor beta chains drawn from one sample of a study of T cell responses to AZD1222 COVID-19 vaccine. Sequencing was performed with immunoSEQ multiplex PCR; in TCRdb, only in-frame clones are kept and a portion is missing. The profile shows 150,000 to 200,000 clones, around 93% of them singletons. This specimen consisted of peripheral blood, obtained on day 0 of AZD1222 vaccination. These receptor sequences come from an adult in good health. Both conserved end residues are part of each CDR3. The D gene is left open where the match is weak. Expanded clones get a size class; other rows say once, few or many, or leave the size out.

- - TRBJ1-6 TRBV7-9 CASSLDDSFNSPLHF TGTGCCAGCAGCTTAGATGACAGCTTTAATTCACCCCTCCACTTT
- - TRBJ2-1 TRBV30 CALEPGPGHNEQFF TGTGCCTTGGAACCCGGCCCGGGTCACAATGAGCAGTTCTTC
- - TRBJ2-1 TRBV6-5 CASQTPRGAYNEQFF TGTGCCAGCCAGACTCCCAGGGGTGCCTACAATGAGCAGTTCTTC
TRBD1 few TRBJ1-5 TRBV30 CAWSARTGTEQHF TGTGCCTGGAGTGCCCGGACAGGCACTGAACAGCATTTT
TRBD2 - TRBJ2-1 TRBV7-2 CASSLPPGLAGNEQFF TGTGCCAGCAGCTTACCCCCCGGACTAGCGGGGAATGAGCAGTTCTTC
- - TRBJ2-1 TRBV5-6 CASSLVQAPLGEFF TGTGCCAGCAGCTTGGTACAGGCTCCTCTGGGGGAGTTCTTC
TRBD1 - TRBJ2-5 TRBV28 CASRPFLLSFRTGGQETQYF TGTGCCAGCAGACCCTTTCTCCTCTCTTTCCGGACAGGGGGACAAGAGACCCAGTACTTC
TRBD2 - TRBJ2-3 TRBV5-1 CASSLGQRGGTDTQYF TGCGCCAGCAGCTTGGGACAGCGGGGGGGCACAGATACGCAGTATTTT
- - TRBJ1-1 TRBV5-6 CASTLSSGTEAFF TGTGCCAGCACCTTGTCCTCGGGGACTGAAGCTTTCTTT
- - TRBJ1-1 TRBV14 CASSQLGTKNTEAFF TGTGCCAGCAGCCAACTTGGGACTAAGAACACTGAAGCTTTCTTT
- - TRBJ1-1 TRBV29-1 CSVEGLAGANTEAFF TGCAGCGTTGAAGGGCTCGCAGGGGCGAACACTGAAGCTTTCTTT
- once TRBJ1-1 TRBV5-1 CASSLRENTEAFF TGCGCCAGCAGCTTACGCGAGAACACTGAAGCTTTCTTT
TRBD1 - TRBJ1-6 TRBV7-2 CASSPDRGGYNSPLHF TGTGCCAGCAGCCCGGACAGGGGCGGTTATAATTCACCCCTCCACTTT
- - TRBJ1-4 TRBV2 CASTGSRNEKLFF TGTGCCAGCACGGGGAGCCGTAATGAAAAACTGTTTTTT
- - TRBJ2-2 TRBV24-1 CATSDTPDRNTGELFF TGTGCCACCAGTGATACGCCTGACAGGAACACCGGGGAGCTGTTTTTT
- once TRBJ1-2 TRBV19 CASTPLEGYGYTF TGTGCCAGTACCCCCCTGGAGGGCTATGGCTACACCTTC
- - TRBJ2-5 TRBV19 CASSIGEETQYF TGTGCCAGTAGTATAGGGGAGGAGACCCAGTACTTC
- - TRBJ2-7 TRBV7-2 CASTPASSYEQYF TGTGCCAGCACCCCGGCCAGCTCCTACGAGCAGTACTTC
- - TRBJ2-2 TRBV7-9 CASSLVQGGRGELFF TGTGCCAGCAGCTTAGTTCAGGGGGGCCGCGGGGAGCTGTTTTTT
- - TRBJ2-3 TRBV19 CASSIGVQGPLNTDTQYF TGTGCCAGTAGTATCGGAGTACAGGGCCCTCTAAACACAGATACGCAGTATTTT
- - TRBJ1-1 TRBV6-5 CASRGEGRWTEAFF TGTGCCAGCAGGGGTGAGGGAAGATGGACTGAAGCTTTCTTT
TRBD1 - TRBJ1-2 TRBV19 CASSSGQGRNYGYTF TGTGCCAGTAGTTCCGGACAGGGACGGAACTATGGCTACACCTTC
- - TRBJ1-1 TRBV20-1 CSASLGGPNTEAFF TGCAGTGCTAGTCTGGGCGGACCGAACACTGAAGCTTTCTTT
- - TRBJ1-5 TRBV6-4 CASRPQGYSNQPQHF TGTGCCAGCAGACCGCAGGGATATAGCAATCAGCCCCAGCATTTT
TRBD1 - TRBJ1-4 TRBV23-1 CASSRTGTGGAKLFF TGCGCCAGCAGTCGGACCGGGACAGGGGGCGCAAAACTGTTTTTT
- - TRBJ2-7 TRBV12-3/TRBV12-4 CASSLEQMYEQYF TGTGCCAGCAGTTTAGAACAAATGTACGAGCAGTACTTC
TRBD2 - TRBJ2-1 TRBV9 CASSASLSSGSGDEQFF TGTGCCAGCAGCGCCTCTCTTTCTAGCGGGAGTGGCGATGAGCAGTTCTTC
- - TRBJ1-4 TRBV27 CASKPRLGVNEKLFF TGTGCCAGCAAGCCTCGACTGGGGGTAAATGAAAAACTGTTTTTT
- - TRBJ1-2 TRBV18 CASSPKWGDGYTF TGTGCCAGCTCACCAAAATGGGGAGACGGCTACACCTTC
- - TRBJ1-2 TRBV4-2 CASSRDTRAGAVYGYTF TGTGCCAGCAGCCGGGACACGAGGGCTGGGGCTGTTTATGGCTACACCTTC
- - TRBJ2-2 TRBV7-2 CARREGGGTGELFF TGTGCCCGTAGGGAAGGAGGAGGGACCGGGGAGCTGTTTTTT
- - TRBJ1-2 TRBV7-9 CASSSTLRLDYGYTF TGTGCCAGCAGCTCTACCTTAAGGCTCGACTATGGCTACACCTTC
- - TRBJ1-2 TRBV7-9 CASSLSPGGYGYTF TGTGCCAGCAGCTTATCGCCGGGTGGCTATGGCTACACCTTC
- - TRBJ2-7 TRBV10-3 CAIRGFYEQYF TGTGCCATCAGGGGATTCTACGAGCAGTACTTC
- - TRBJ2-6 TRBV7-2 CASSLASRGESGANVLTF TGTGCCAGCAGCTTAGCGTCCAGGGGTGAATCTGGGGCCAACGTCCTGACTTTC
TRBD2 few TRBJ2-1 TRBV4-1 CASSQPSGRAPDNEQFF TGCGCCAGCAGCCAACCTAGCGGGAGGGCCCCTGACAATGAGCAGTTCTTC
TRBD1 - TRBJ2-2 TRBV10-3 CAISRGTGGTNTGELFF TGTGCCATCAGCCGAGGGACAGGTGGTACGAACACCGGGGAGCTGTTTTTT
TRBD2 - TRBJ2-5 TRBV3-1/TRBV3-2 CASSHGTSKETQYF TGTGCCAGCAGCCATGGGACTAGCAAAGAGACCCAGTACTTC
- - TRBJ1-4 TRBV7-4 CASSLKLPLTNEKLFF TGTGCCAGCAGCTTAAAGTTGCCGCTTACTAATGAAAAACTGTTTTTT
- - TRBJ2-3 TRBV2 CASTDDADTQYF TGTGCCAGCACGGACGACGCAGATACGCAGTATTTT
- - TRBJ2-1 TRBV6-1 CASSEGTSREEQFF TGTGCCAGCAGTGAAGGGACCTCCCGGGAGGAGCAGTTCTTC
- - TRBJ2-2 TRBV7-2 CASSPANTGELFF TGTGCCAGCAGCCCCGCGAACACCGGGGAGCTGTTTTTT
- - TRBJ1-4 TRBV3-1/TRBV3-2 CASSQKRGGNEKLFF TGTGCCAGCAGCCAAAAGAGGGGCGGTAATGAAAAACTGTTTTTT
TRBD1 - TRBJ1-4 TRBV6-5 CASRDRGEEKLFF TGTGCCAGCAGGGACAGGGGGGAGGAAAAACTGTTTTTT
- few TRBJ1-5 TRBV2 CASSEVRQLWKQPQHF TGTGCCAGCAGTGAGGTTAGACAACTCTGGAAGCAGCCCCAGCATTTT
- - TRBJ2-7 TRBV9 CASSVGGGTGEQYF TGTGCCAGCAGCGTAGGTGGGGGGACGGGCGAGCAGTACTTC
- - TRBJ2-3 TRBV24-1 CATSERTGPADTQYF TGTGCCACCAGTGAGAGAACAGGTCCAGCAGATACGCAGTATTTT
TRBD2 - TRBJ2-5 TRBV5-4 CASSLRSGRGETQYF TGTGCCAGCAGCTTGAGAAGCGGGAGGGGAGAGACCCAGTACTTC
- - TRBJ1-1 TRBV6-6 CASSPPWNQNTEAFF TGTGCCAGCAGTCCTCCCTGGAATCAGAACACTGAAGCTTTCTTT
TRBD1 few TRBJ2-2 TRBV7-9 CASSPGQGANGELFF TGTGCCAGCAGCCCAGGACAGGGGGCTAACGGGGAGCTGTTTTTT